This T cell receptor beta chain was captured in a study of OX40 agonist ivuxolimab in advanced cancers. Findings and limits, study-wide: Some nonresponders likewise displayed low normalized T-cell clonal expansion.

CDR3 length equals 13 residues. In germline, CDR1 is LNHNV, CDR2 YYDKDF (reference sequence). V lost 0 bases and J 6 bases, leaving 7 bases between the germline ends. Libraries were prepared by immunoSEQ multiplex PCR; TCRdb keeps only in-frame clonotypes and omits some of them. The table shows 89,000 or so clones, with around 88% occurring only once. Details on this clone: Its antigen is not identified.

The chain recombines TRBV15 with TRBJ2-3, with D possibly TRBD1 on 5 matching bases. The sample here was CD4+ or CD8+ T cells sorted from blood, taken in a trial of the OX40 agonist ivuxolimab. The TCR sequence derives from an adult with an advanced solid tumor such as melanoma, head and neck, liver or kidney cancer. CDR3 loop: CATSRDKGDTQYF. The CDR3 DNA sequence: TGTGCCACCAGCAGAGATAAGGGGGATACGCAGTATTTT.